One sample yielded the 31 T cell receptor beta chains listed below, sequenced in a study of T cells of healthy individuals. TCRdb fed the 5' RACE reads into MiXCR, producing one record per CDR3 protein. The table has 63,000 or so distinct CDR3 sequences, around 15% seen once. The source of these receptors is a human donor in good health.

This clonotype has ten or more counts. The chain employs TRBV7-9 and TRBJ2-5; D is unclear. The CDR3 runs to 11 residues. The germline gives CDR1 SEHNR, CDR2 FQNEAQ (reference sequence). The V end lost 4 bases, the J end lost 2 bases, and 2 bases lay between the germline ends. The CDR3 is CASSWQETQYF. As DNA, the CDR3 is TGTGCCAGCAGCTGGCAAGAGACCCAGTACTTC.

This clonotype was seen repeatedly, ten times or more. This chain uses TRBV7-2 with TRBJ2-2; D possibly corresponds to TRBD2 (5 bases). This CDR3 region has 14 residues. Germline V gene lookup returns CDR1 SGHTA and CDR2 FQGNSA. Trimming removed 5 bases from V and 6 bases from J, with 13 bases in between. The chain's CDR3 is CASSPGITSGELFF. CDR3 coding DNA: TGTGCCAGCAGCCCCGGGATTACTTCCGGGGAGCTGTTTTTT.

The chain employs TRBV20-1 and TRBJ2-5; D call uncertain. The CDR3 covers 10 residues. Germline CDR1 is DFQATT and CDR2 is SNEGSKA (reference sequence). V was trimmed by 6 bases and J by 7 bases, leaving 9 bases between them. DNA of the CDR3: TGCAGTGCCAAGGCCGCGACCCAGTACTTC. Translating gives CSAKAATQYF.

The gene calls are TRBV6-5 and TRBJ1-1, with a weak D call TRBD1 (6 bases). Trimming removed 7 bases at V and 5 bases at J, with 20 bases between. The CDR3 has 15 residues. CDR1 is MNHEY and CDR2 is SVGAGI in the germline V gene. The CDR3 region is CASIGGAPLGTEAFF. The CDR3 DNA reads TGTGCCAGCATTGGGGGGGCCCCCCTAGGAACTGAAGCTTTCTTT.

This clonotype was counted only a few times. The genes are TRBV7-2 and TRBJ2-1; a weak D match, TRBD1 (5 bases). This CDR3 has 17 amino acids. The germline V gene encodes CDR1 SGHTA and CDR2 FQGNSA. Trimming removed 5 bases at V and 3 bases at J, with 20 bases between. For the CDR3, the DNA is TGTGCCAGCAGCATACAGTCAGGGCGAGGAGTCTACAATGAGCAGTTCTTC. Amino acids: CASSIQSGRGVYNEQFF.

This clonotype has a handful of counts. This chain links TRBV4-2 with TRBJ2-7; no clear D gene. There are 12 residues in the CDR3. Germline CDR1 reads LGHNA; CDR2 reads YNFKEQ. V lost 1 base and J lost 2, with 3 bases in between. The CDR3 coding sequence is TGTGCCAGCAGCCAAGTCCCCTACGAGCAGTACTTC. Amino acids: CASSQVPYEQYF.

The V and J genes are TRBV20-1 and TRBJ1-6; maybe TRBD1 (6 bases). CDR1 is DFQATT and CDR2 is SNEGSKA in the germline V gene (reference sequence). The CDR3 loop spans 12 amino acids. V gave up 7 bases and J gave up 7 bases, with 11 bases separating them. CDR3 nucleotide sequence: TGCAGTGTCGGGGGGCACAATTCACCCCTCCACTTT. Its protein product is CSVGGHNSPLHF.

The table lists this clonotype with many counts. This rearrangement joins TRBV2 to TRBJ1-2; TRBD1 is a possible D gene (5 bases). The germline CDR1 and CDR2 sequences are SNHLY and FYNNEI. The CDR3 has 12 amino acids. With 5 bases removed from V and 5 bases from J, the gap between germline ends came to 9 bases. The CDR3 DNA follows: TGTGCCAGCAGTTGGGACTTTTATGGCTACACCTTC. Translating gives CASSWDFYGYTF.

The rearrangement links TRBV24-1 to TRBJ2-2; TRBD2 matches 8 bases. After removal of 8 bases from V and 4 bases from J, the junction contained 11 bases not matched to a gene. In germline, CDR1 is KGHDR, CDR2 SFDVKD. This CDR3 spans 16 amino acids. CDR3 DNA sequence: TGTGCCACCATGGGGTCACGGGGGGGCCGCACCGGGGAGCTGTTTTTT. It is translated as CATMGSRGGRTGELFF.

The rearrangement joins TRBV20-1 to TRBJ2-5; tentative D call: TRBD1 (6 bases). CDR3 size: 15 residues. The V gene's germline CDR1 is DFQATT and CDR2 SNEGSKA (reference sequence). V was trimmed by 0 bases and J by 4 bases, leaving 15 bases between them. CDR3 region: CSARDNGRGGETQYF. The CDR3 DNA sequence: TGCAGTGCTAGAGATAATGGCAGGGGTGGAGAGACCCAGTACTTC.

Ten or more counts support this clonotype. The rearrangement joins TRBV11-2 to TRBJ2-1, with D perhaps given as TRBD1 or TRBD2 (5 bases each). V dropped 1 base and J dropped 11 bases, with 12 bases sitting between them. The CDR3 sequence is 13 residues long. Germline-derived CDR1 and CDR2 are SGHAT and FQNNGV. This CDR3 is CASSLGSGTQQFF. The DNA for the CDR3 is TGTGCCAGCAGCTTAGGGTCCGGGACCCAGCAGTTCTTC. Drawing the rest from reference TRBV11-2 and TRBJ2-1, the complete variable domain is EAGVAQSPRYKIIEKRQSVAFWCNPISGHATLYWYQQILGQGPKLLIQFQNNGVVDDSQLPKDRFSAERLKGVDSTLKIQPAKLEDSAVYLCASSLGSGTQQFFGPGTRLTVL.

The rearrangement uses TRBV7-9 and TRBJ1-1, with TRBD1 matching over 8 bases. The trim removed 5 bases at V and 4 bases at J, leaving 6 bases unmatched. The CDR3 sequence is 14 residues long. Germline assignment: CDR1 SEHNR and CDR2 FQNEAQ (reference sequence). CDR3 sequence: CASSGDRGGTEAFF. CDR3 bases: TGTGCCAGCAGCGGAGACAGGGGCGGCACTGAAGCTTTCTTT.

This clonotype occurred a few times. J is TRBJ2-5 and V is TRBV11-3; D assignment may be TRBD1 or TRBD2 (5 bases each). Trimming shortened V by 5 bases and J by 9 bases, and 19 bases separated the two germline ends. The CDR3 extends over 14 amino acids. Germline CDR1 SGHNT, CDR2 YENEEA. The CDR3 DNA reads as TGTGCCAGCAGCAACCGGGACGGGTCCGGGGCCCAGTACTTC. Its translation: CASSNRDGSGAQYF.

This clonotype was seen many times. V is TRBV9 and J is TRBJ2-3; D gene unclear. CDR3 size: 14 residues. Germline V gene data show CDR1 as SGDLS and CDR2 as YYNGEE. The V gene lost 1 base and the J gene lost 5 bases, with 11 bases spanning the gap. As DNA, the CDR3 is TGTGCCAGCAGCGTAAGAACGAGTGGAGATACGCAGTATTTT. This sequence encodes CASSVRTSGDTQYF.

This chain connects TRBV7-3 to TRBJ2-3; D call uncertain. CDR1 SGHTA and CDR2 FQGTGA come from the germline V gene. V was trimmed by 2 bases and J by 2 bases, leaving 8 bases between them. The CDR3 contains 14 residues. The CDR3 loop reads CASSLAVYTDTQYF. Here the CDR3 DNA reads TGTGCCAGCAGCTTAGCGGTCTACACAGATACGCAGTATTTT. Full variable domain (remainder filled in from reference TRBV7-3 and TRBJ2-3): GAGVSQTPSNKVTEKGKYVELRCDPISGHTALYWYRQSLGQGPEFLIYFQGTGAADDSGLPNDRFFAVRPEGSVSTLKIQRTERGDSAVYLCASSLAVYTDTQYFGPGTRLTVL.

This clonotype was picked up a small number of times. The CDR3 DNA reads TGCAGTGCTCGGAGCGGGAGGGCCAGTGAGACCCAGTACTTC. This translates into CSARSGRASETQYF. This chain links TRBV20-1 with TRBJ2-5; the match to TRBD2 covers 10 bases. In germline, CDR1 is DFQATT, CDR2 SNEGSKA (reference sequence). J gave up 5 bases and V 5 bases, and 8 bases lay outside the gene matches. CDR3 size: 14 residues.

The chain recombines TRBV9 with TRBJ2-3; D gene unclear. V lost 0 bases and J 2 bases, leaving 13 bases between the germline ends. Germline V gene sequence: CDR1 SGDLS, CDR2 YYNGEE. The CDR3 totals 16 residues. The CDR3 loop reads CASSVATGGATDTQYF. The CDR3 nucleotides are TGTGCCAGCAGCGTAGCGACTGGCGGAGCCACAGATACGCAGTATTTT. The full variable domain, its missing parts supplied by reference TRBV9 and TRBJ2-3, is DSGVTQTPKHLITATGQRVTLRCSPRSGDLSVYWYQQSLDQGLQFLIQYYNGEERAKGNILERFSAQQFPDLHSELNLSSLELGDSALYFCASSVATGGATDTQYFGPGTRLTVL.

The genes are TRBV29-1 and TRBJ2-3; D may match TRBD1 or TRBD2 (6 bases each). The CDR3 contains 15 residues. The germline V and J ends were trimmed by 4 bases and 4 bases, with 18 bases remaining between them. Germline loops: CDR1 SQVTM, CDR2 ANQGSEA. CDR3 nucleotides: TGCAGCGTTGCTCCCACGGGGGCGCGGCCAGATACGCAGTATTTT. Encoded protein: CSVAPTGARPDTQYF.

This clonotype was seen at least ten times. The rearrangement links TRBV4-1 to TRBJ2-6; TRBD1 might be the D (6 bases). This CDR3 comprises 16 residues. Germline V gene sequence: CDR1 MGHRA, CDR2 YSYEKL. Trimming shortened V by 0 bases and J by 1 base, and 7 bases separated the two germline ends. This chain's CDR3 is CASSQDQGSGANVLTF. CDR3 DNA sequence: TGCGCCAGCAGCCAAGACCAGGGGTCTGGGGCCAACGTCCTGACTTTC.

This clonotype was detected many times. The V and J genes are TRBV20-1 and TRBJ1-5; TRBD1 aligns across 8 bases. CDR3 length: 13 residues. V was pared by 5 bases and J by 5 bases, with 5 bases of the junction left unmatched. Germline V CDR1 and CDR2: DFQATT, SNEGSKA (reference sequence). For the CDR3, the DNA is TGCAGTGCTGACAGGGGAGTAGATCAGCCCCAGCATTTT. Residues: CSADRGVDQPQHF.

The table lists this clonotype with many counts. The V and J genes are TRBV3-1 and TRBJ1-5; no clear D. The V end was cut by 2 bases, the J end by 3 bases, with 8 bases between. CDR1 and CDR2 (germline): LGHDT, YNNKEL (reference sequence). The CDR3 has 14 residues. CDR3 DNA: TGTGCCAGCAGCCAATCGGGATTCAATCAGCCCCAGCATTTT. It specifies CASSQSGFNQPQHF.

Ten or more counts support this clonotype. The CDR3 nucleotides read TGTGCCAGCAGCCGACCTAGCGGGACCGGCCGAAACAATGAGCAGTTCTTC. It yields the protein CASSRPSGTGRNNEQFF. V and J are TRBV6-2 or TRBV6-3 and TRBJ2-1; the match to TRBD2 covers 9 bases. The CDR3 loop spans 17 amino acids. V lost 6 bases to trimming and J lost 5 bases; unmatched junction nucleotides: 14. CDR1 and CDR2 (germline): MNHEY, SVGEGT.

The gene calls are TRBV2 and TRBJ1-2; D gene unclear. Trimming stripped 3 bases from V and 5 bases from J, with 4 bases between. Per the germline V gene, CDR1 is SNHLY and CDR2 is FYNNEI. The CDR3 is made up of 11 amino acids. The CDR3 reads CASSDGYGYTF. The CDR3, as DNA: TGTGCCAGCAGTGATGGTTATGGCTACACCTTC.

This clonotype was recorded many times. The genes are TRBV18 and TRBJ1-2, with 7 bases matching TRBD1. The germline CDR1 and CDR2 sequences are KGHSH and LQKENI. The CDR3 is 16 residues long. J was trimmed by 5 bases and V by 3 bases; bases with no gene match: 12. The CDR3 region is CASSPFSDGQEYGYTF. CDR3 bases: TGTGCCAGCTCACCTTTCTCAGACGGACAGGAATATGGCTACACCTTC.

The sample holds many counts of this clonotype. The chain is built from TRBV21-1 and TRBJ2-1. TRBV21-1 is an annotated pseudogene. This CDR3 has 10 residues. The CDR3 here is CARKDDEQFF. CDR3 DNA: TGTGCCAGGAAAGATGATGAGCAGTTCTTC.

The chain combines TRBV28 with TRBJ2-3, with TRBD1 identical over 8 bases. Germline CDR1 is MDHEN and CDR2 is SYDVKM. This CDR3 has 15 amino acids. The junction had 6 bases not matched to a gene; V was cut back by 6 bases and J by 1 base. In DNA, the CDR3 is TGTGCCAGCAGCACTCAGGGGGCGGGCACAGATACGCAGTATTTT. Translation gives CASSTQGAGTDTQYF.

There are many counts of this clonotype. V usage is TRBV12-5 and J usage is TRBJ2-7; unclear D gene. V lost 2 bases to trimming and J lost 2 bases, with 4 bases between them. The CDR3 runs to 12 residues. The germline V gene has CDR1 LGHNT and CDR2 FRNRAP. In DNA form, the CDR3 reads TGTGCTAGTGGTTTGCTAACCTACGAGCAGTACTTC. Translating it yields CASGLLTYEQYF.

The rearrangement uses TRBV5-4 and TRBJ2-3; D gene uncertain. CDR1 SGHNT and CDR2 YYREEE come from the germline V gene (reference sequence). The CDR3 runs 13 residues. Trimming pared 4 bases from V and 5 bases from J, leaving 11 bases between. The CDR3, as DNA: TGTGCCAGCAGCAGACCCAAAGGAGATACGCAGTATTTT. Translating it yields CASSRPKGDTQYF.

This chain joins TRBV20-1 and TRBJ2-1; D assignment may be TRBD1 or TRBD2 (5 bases each). Trimming pared 3 bases from V and 3 bases from J, leaving 12 bases between. The CDR3 runs to 14 residues. The germline gives CDR1 DFQATT, CDR2 SNEGSKA (reference sequence). The CDR3 DNA reads TGCAGTGCTAGGCGACGGGGCTTCTACAATGAGCAGTTCTTC. Its protein is CSARRRGFYNEQFF.

Ten or more counts support this clonotype. The chain recombines TRBV29-1 with TRBJ2-3, with D possibly being TRBD1 or TRBD2 (8 bases each). V was shortened by 7 bases and J by 1 base, with 24 bases between the two germline ends. Germline CDR1 and CDR2: SQVTM and ANQGSEA. The CDR3 has 17 residues. CDR3 bases: TGCAGCGCTAAGGGCGGGGGGACAGGTTCTCGCACAGATACGCAGTATTTT. It is translated as CSAKGGGTGSRTDTQYF.

The J gene is TRBJ2-3, the V gene TRBV4-3; no definite D call. Trimming removed 1 base from V and 3 bases from J, with 5 bases in between. The CDR3 contains 13 residues. From germline, CDR1 is LGHNA and CDR2 YSLEER. The CDR3: CASSQGLTDTQYF. CDR3 DNA: TGCGCCAGCAGCCAAGGCTTGACAGATACGCAGTATTTT.